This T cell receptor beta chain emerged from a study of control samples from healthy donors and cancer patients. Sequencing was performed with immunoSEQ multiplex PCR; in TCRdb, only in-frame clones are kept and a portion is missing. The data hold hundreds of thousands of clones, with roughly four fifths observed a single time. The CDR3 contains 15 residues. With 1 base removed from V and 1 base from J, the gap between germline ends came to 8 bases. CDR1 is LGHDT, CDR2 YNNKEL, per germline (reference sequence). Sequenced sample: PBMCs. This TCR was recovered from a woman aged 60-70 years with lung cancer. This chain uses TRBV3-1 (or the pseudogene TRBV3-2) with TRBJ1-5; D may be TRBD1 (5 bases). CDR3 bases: TGTGCCAGCAGCCAAGGAGGGGAGAGCAATCAGCCCCAGCATTTT. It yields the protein CASSQGGESNQPQHF.